This T cell receptor beta chain was observed in a study of T cell responses to AZD1222 COVID-19 vaccine (dated by TCRdb to about 2021). About the full investigation: AZD1222 recipients given second doses at about 4 weeks or at about 12 weeks were pooled, since spike-specific TCR depth and breadth were not found to differ between the two schedules. A total of 233 trial participants underwent TCR sequencing, of whom nearly 210 had received two doses of AZD1222 and roughly 26 had received two doses of the MenACWY control vaccine. Trial participants were enrolled into age subgroups of 18-55, 56-69 and 70-plus years, which contained about 160, 30 and 59 TCR-sequenced participants, respectively.

About this clone itself: This clone's antigen is unknown. No clone much larger than this one lies a single base away; base qualities are absent.

Looking up the germline V gene (reference sequence) yields CDR1 SEHNR and CDR2 FQNEAQ. V trim: 2 bases; J trim: 3 bases; unmatched bases: 8. The CDR3 runs 16 amino acids, cysteine and phenylalanine included. The only DNA kept is the CDR3, 48 bases in frame from the first base. Study-level results and caveats: Conclusions about previously exposed vaccinees are limited, since just five or six AZD1222 recipients were seropositive for SARS-CoV-2 at baseline. Because no samples from the day 14 peak response were available, repertoires could be characterized only after the peak T cell response. A significant rise in spike-specific TCR breadth and depth was observed after two AZD1222 doses relative to day 0 and relative to MenACWY recipients. The 56-69-year group was small, and its depth increase did not reach significance, likely because of low power. Nearly half of unique spike-specific TCRs reportedly recognized epitopes outside regions mutated in the B.1.351 and B.1.1.7 variants. Participants were mostly white British, with more females than males. The authors suggested clonal diversity may have been underestimated. The vaccine-associated CD4 TCRs covered the entire spike protein, and the dominant responses fell in regions 160-218 and 743-854.

The CDR3 regions of human TCRbeta chains were analyzed by immunosequencing. Regarding the original processing steps: Repertoire TCRs were matched against a reference library of SARS-CoV-2-specific TCRs generated with the MIRA antigen-specificity platform. Breadth was defined as the fraction of unique TCRs that were SARS-CoV-2-associated, and depth was defined as the fraction of total T cells that were SARS-CoV-2-associated. Each spike-specific TCR was assigned to its reactive spike region and to a CD4 or CD8 class using the MIRA data. Log10-transformed breadth and depth values were compared by one-way ANOVA with Sidak's multiple comparisons tests. Held by TCRdb, this immuneACCESS table contains in-frame sequences only and omits some clones. Under half of the omission traces to an unresolved V gene where checked; the cause of the rest is unknown. V, J and clone size are those of that table, while D and trimming were read from the DNA. In all, the sample holds about 140,000 clones, and approximately 90% of those were seen once. Roughly 1.7% of the sample comes from the top ten.

The sample's time point label, in plain terms: baseline before first vaccination. The vaccinee samples were drawn from two UK trials, COV001 and COV002, one of which was a single-blind randomized controlled phase 2/3 trial testing AZD1222 (ChAdOx1 nCoV-19) in healthy adults. For TCRbeta chain sequencing, PBMC samples from trial participants were taken at day 0 and at day 28 after the second dose. The starting material was peripheral blood, obtained on day 0 of AZD1222 vaccination. The TCR sequence derives from an adult in good health. Recombination joined TRBV7-9 with TRBJ2-7; 9 bases in the junction line up with TRBD1. The DNA reads as follows: TGTGCCAGCAGCTTAATAGGCAACAGGGGGCTCTACGAGCAGTACTTC. Its translation reads: CASSLIGNRGLYEQYF.